Listed below are T cell receptor beta chains from one sample, sequenced in a study of regulatory T cells in long-lasting Graves disease. TCRdb processed the multiplex PCR reads anew with MiXCR; each CDR3 protein has one entry. The table includes approximately 270,000 distinct CDR3 sequences, more than 15% detected once. The sample was also linked to a second study, of T cells in Graves' hyperthyroidism and ophthalmopathy.

Source: peripheral blood mononuclear cells (PBMCs), taken at new diagnosis, from a patient treated with antithyroid drugs. Source of these receptors: a woman aged 25-40 years with Graves disease. Each CDR3 is given with its conserved first and last residue. The order of the fields is V gene, D gene, CDR3 length, J gene, clone size, CDR3 protein, CDR3 DNA. A D gene is named only where the DNA matches it firmly. Some rows have no size entry. The others give once, few or many, or a class for an expanded clone.

V gene: TRBV7-8
D gene: TRBD1
CDR3 length: 14
J gene: TRBJ2-4
clone size: many
CDR3 protein: CASSLFPGGLLQYF
CDR3 DNA: TGTGCCAGCAGCTTATTTCCAGGGGGCCTTCTTCAGTACTTC

V gene: TRBV27
D gene: TRBD2
CDR3 length: 16
J gene: TRBJ2-7
clone size: -
CDR3 protein: CASSTRTSGTPYEQYF
CDR3 DNA: TGTGCCAGCAGTACCCGGACTAGCGGGACCCCCTACGAGCAGTACTTC

V gene: TRBV12-3/TRBV12-4
D gene: TRBD2
CDR3 length: 15
J gene: TRBJ2-5
clone size: -
CDR3 protein: CASSLESGGQETQYF
CDR3 DNA: TGTGCCAGCAGTTTAGAAAGCGGGGGGCAAGAGACCCAGTACTTC

V gene: TRBV10-1
D gene: -
CDR3 length: 14
J gene: TRBJ2-2
clone size: many
CDR3 protein: CASGGGRGSGELFF
CDR3 DNA: TGCGCCAGCGGTGGTGGACGGGGAAGCGGGGAGCTGTTTTTT

V gene: TRBV5-1
D gene: TRBD1
CDR3 length: 15
J gene: TRBJ1-6
clone size: many
CDR3 protein: CASSSDRGWDSPLHF
CDR3 DNA: TGCGCCAGCAGCTCTGACAGGGGGTGGGATTCACCCCTCCACTTT

V gene: TRBV6-1
D gene: TRBD1
CDR3 length: 16
J gene: TRBJ2-7
clone size: -
CDR3 protein: CASSPLVGTGVSEQYF
CDR3 DNA: TGTGCCAGCAGTCCCCTCGTCGGGACAGGGGTGTCCGAGCAGTACTTC

V gene: TRBV3-1
D gene: -
CDR3 length: 13
J gene: TRBJ1-1
clone size: few
CDR3 protein: CASTPVGGGEAFF
CDR3 DNA: TGTGCCAGCACCCCCGTTGGAGGGGGTGAAGCTTTCTTT

V gene: TRBV20-1
D gene: TRBD1
CDR3 length: 14
J gene: TRBJ1-2
clone size: many
CDR3 protein: CSASVLQGNYGYTF
CDR3 DNA: TGCAGTGCTTCCGTACTACAGGGGAACTATGGCTACACCTTC

V gene: TRBV18
D gene: TRBD1
CDR3 length: 15
J gene: TRBJ1-4
clone size: many
CDR3 protein: CASSPSGTVNEKLFF
CDR3 DNA: TGTGCCAGCTCACCGTCGGGGACAGTTAATGAAAAACTGTTTTTT

V gene: TRBV7-9
D gene: -
CDR3 length: 14
J gene: TRBJ1-1
clone size: many
CDR3 protein: CASSLQGGGTEAFF
CDR3 DNA: TGTGCCAGCAGCCTACAGGGAGGAGGCACTGAAGCTTTCTTT

V gene: TRBV6-1
D gene: TRBD1
CDR3 length: 15
J gene: TRBJ2-7
clone size: many
CDR3 protein: CASSPPDRGPYEQYF
CDR3 DNA: TGTGCCAGCAGCCCCCCAGACAGGGGACCCTACGAGCAGTACTTC

V gene: TRBV24-1
D gene: -
CDR3 length: 15
J gene: TRBJ2-1
clone size: many
CDR3 protein: CATSDSSREYNEQFF
CDR3 DNA: TGTGCCACCAGTGATTCGTCCAGGGAATACAATGAGCAGTTCTTC

V gene: TRBV7-9
D gene: -
CDR3 length: 19
J gene: TRBJ2-3
clone size: few
CDR3 protein: CASSLVSRLADTSTDTQYF
CDR3 DNA: TGTGCCAGCAGCCTTGTTTCTAGGCTCGCGGATACTAGCACAGATACGCAGTATTTT

V gene: TRBV4-1
D gene: -
CDR3 length: 15
J gene: TRBJ1-1
clone size: many
CDR3 protein: CASSQEGGRNTEAFF
CDR3 DNA: TGCGCCAGCAGCCAAGAAGGGGGGAGGAACACTGAAGCTTTCTTT

V gene: TRBV7-9
D gene: -
CDR3 length: 16
J gene: TRBJ2-7
clone size: many
CDR3 protein: CASSFPSGSSTYEQYF
CDR3 DNA: TGTGCCAGCAGCTTTCCCTCAGGGTCATCGACCTACGAGCAGTACTTC

V gene: TRBV5-5
D gene: -
CDR3 length: 12
J gene: TRBJ2-7
clone size: many
CDR3 protein: CASSLDAYEQYF
CDR3 DNA: TGTGCCAGCAGCTTGGATGCCTACGAGCAGTACTTC

V gene: TRBV18
D gene: -
CDR3 length: 12
J gene: TRBJ1-2
clone size: many
CDR3 protein: CASFDWGAGYTF
CDR3 DNA: TGTGCCAGCTTCGATTGGGGGGCTGGCTACACCTTC

V gene: TRBV7-6
D gene: TRBD1
CDR3 length: 16
J gene: TRBJ1-4
clone size: -
CDR3 protein: CASSLEGQKLNEKLFF
CDR3 DNA: TGTGCCAGCAGCTTAGAGGGACAGAAACTAAATGAAAAACTGTTTTTT

V gene: TRBV6-5
D gene: -
CDR3 length: 15
J gene: TRBJ1-5
clone size: many
CDR3 protein: CASSFQGSRNQPQHF
CDR3 DNA: TGTGCCAGCAGTTTCCAGGGGTCCCGCAATCAGCCCCAGCATTTT

V gene: TRBV7-9
D gene: TRBD2
CDR3 length: 16
J gene: TRBJ2-1
clone size: many
CDR3 protein: CASSLGTRGEVYEQFF
CDR3 DNA: TGTGCCAGCAGCTTAGGGACCCGGGGGGAAGTATATGAGCAGTTCTTC

V gene: TRBV7-8
D gene: TRBD1
CDR3 length: 15
J gene: TRBJ1-6
clone size: many
CDR3 protein: CARVSDRGRNSPLHF
CDR3 DNA: TGTGCCAGAGTATCCGACAGGGGGAGAAATTCACCCCTCCACTTT

V gene: TRBV2
D gene: -
CDR3 length: 12
J gene: TRBJ2-7
clone size: many
CDR3 protein: CASSFQEGGQYF
CDR3 DNA: TGTGCCAGCAGTTTTCAGGAAGGGGGGCAGTACTTC

V gene: TRBV12-3/TRBV12-4
D gene: -
CDR3 length: 14
J gene: TRBJ1-5
clone size: many
CDR3 protein: CASTRTDSNQPQHF
CDR3 DNA: TGTGCCAGCACCCGGACAGATAGCAATCAGCCCCAGCATTTT

V gene: TRBV14
D gene: -
CDR3 length: 14
J gene: TRBJ2-1
clone size: -
CDR3 protein: CASSHRTPVYEQFF
CDR3 DNA: TGTGCCAGCAGCCATAGGACCCCTGTATATGAGCAGTTCTTC

V gene: TRBV6-5
D gene: -
CDR3 length: 15
J gene: TRBJ2-5
clone size: -
CDR3 protein: CASSYSGGGQETQYF
CDR3 DNA: TGTGCCAGCAGTTACTCGGGGGGTGGCCAAGAGACCCAGTACTTC

V gene: TRBV12-3/TRBV12-4
D gene: -
CDR3 length: 13
J gene: TRBJ2-7
clone size: many
CDR3 protein: CASTLPGNYEQYF
CDR3 DNA: TGTGCCAGCACCCTCCCGGGGAATTACGAGCAGTACTTC

V gene: TRBV20-1
D gene: TRBD1
CDR3 length: 16
J gene: TRBJ1-1
clone size: many
CDR3 protein: CSATSLGQGVRTEAFF
CDR3 DNA: TGCAGTGCTACGTCTTTGGGGCAGGGGGTCCGCACTGAAGCTTTCTTT

V gene: TRBV12-3/TRBV12-4
D gene: -
CDR3 length: 15
J gene: TRBJ2-7
clone size: -
CDR3 protein: CASSPWRGLYYEQYF
CDR3 DNA: TGTGCCAGCAGCCCCTGGCGAGGGCTCTACTACGAGCAGTACTTC

V gene: TRBV20-1
D gene: TRBD2
CDR3 length: 16
J gene: TRBJ2-7
clone size: -
CDR3 protein: CSARAGDRGGIYEQYF
CDR3 DNA: TGCAGTGCTAGGGCGGGAGATCGGGGGGGGATATACGAGCAGTACTTC

V gene: TRBV5-1
D gene: TRBD1
CDR3 length: 13
J gene: TRBJ1-1
clone size: many
CDR3 protein: CASSSGQGVEAFF
CDR3 DNA: TGCGCCAGCAGCTCGGGACAGGGAGTTGAAGCTTTCTTT

V gene: TRBV6-1
D gene: -
CDR3 length: 13
J gene: TRBJ1-5
clone size: few
CDR3 protein: CASRVGNNQPQHF
CDR3 DNA: TGTGCCAGCAGGGTTGGTAACAATCAGCCCCAGCATTTT

V gene: TRBV14
D gene: -
CDR3 length: 16
J gene: TRBJ1-3
clone size: -
CDR3 protein: CASSPSTWTTRNTIYF
CDR3 DNA: TGTGCCAGCAGCCCTTCGACCTGGACAACCAGAAACACCATATATTTT

V gene: TRBV25-1
D gene: -
CDR3 length: 14
J gene: TRBJ1-3
clone size: -
CDR3 protein: CASSGWQRGNTIYF
CDR3 DNA: TGTGCCAGCAGTGGATGGCAGCGCGGAAACACCATATATTTT

V gene: TRBV27
D gene: -
CDR3 length: 16
J gene: TRBJ2-2
clone size: many
CDR3 protein: CASSRRKRTNTGELFF
CDR3 DNA: TGTGCCAGCAGTAGGAGGAAGCGTACGAACACCGGGGAGCTGTTTTTT

V gene: TRBV11-2
D gene: -
CDR3 length: 13
J gene: TRBJ1-1
clone size: many
CDR3 protein: CASSLIQGTEAFF
CDR3 DNA: TGTGCCAGCAGCTTAATCCAAGGCACTGAAGCTTTCTTT

V gene: TRBV4-1
D gene: TRBD1
CDR3 length: 16
J gene: TRBJ1-5
clone size: -
CDR3 protein: CASSHPGGGGRVSQHF
CDR3 DNA: TGCGCCAGCAGCCACCCAGGGGGCGGTGGGAGAGTGTCCCAGCATTTT

V gene: TRBV10-3
D gene: TRBD2
CDR3 length: 14
J gene: TRBJ2-7
clone size: -
CDR3 protein: CAISSSGTSYEQYF
CDR3 DNA: TGTGCCATCAGTAGTAGCGGGACGTCCTACGAGCAGTACTTC

V gene: TRBV18
D gene: -
CDR3 length: 13
J gene: TRBJ2-7
clone size: many
CDR3 protein: CASSPRSRREQYF
CDR3 DNA: TGTGCCAGCTCACCACGCTCTCGACGCGAGCAGTACTTC

V gene: TRBV12-3/TRBV12-4
D gene: -
CDR3 length: 16
J gene: TRBJ2-5
clone size: many
CDR3 protein: CASSPAATRYQETQYF
CDR3 DNA: TGTGCCAGCAGTCCGGCCGCAACAAGGTACCAAGAGACCCAGTACTTC

V gene: TRBV20-1
D gene: TRBD1
CDR3 length: 16
J gene: TRBJ1-5
clone size: -
CDR3 protein: CSARPYRARGNQPQHF
CDR3 DNA: TGCAGTGCTAGACCGTACCGGGCCAGGGGGAATCAGCCCCAGCATTTT

V gene: TRBV27
D gene: TRBD1
CDR3 length: 15
J gene: TRBJ1-2
clone size: -
CDR3 protein: CASSLGQGTLSGYTF
CDR3 DNA: TGTGCCAGCAGCCTCGGACAGGGCACCCTATCTGGCTACACCTTC

V gene: TRBV7-2
D gene: -
CDR3 length: 15
J gene: TRBJ1-5
clone size: many
CDR3 protein: CASSSFGNSNQPQHF
CDR3 DNA: TGTGCCAGCAGCTCCTTCGGTAATAGCAATCAGCCCCAGCATTTT

V gene: TRBV20-1
D gene: TRBD1
CDR3 length: 19
J gene: TRBJ1-2
clone size: many
CDR3 protein: CSARDLGTEKSHNRDGYTF
CDR3 DNA: TGCAGTGCTAGAGACCTGGGGACAGAAAAGTCCCATAACAGGGATGGCTACACCTTC

V gene: TRBV29-1
D gene: TRBD1
CDR3 length: 14
J gene: TRBJ1-2
clone size: many
CDR3 protein: CSVEQATGKHGYTF
CDR3 DNA: TGCAGCGTTGAACAGGCGACAGGGAAACATGGCTACACCTTC

V gene: TRBV6-9
D gene: -
CDR3 length: 16
J gene: TRBJ1-1
clone size: many
CDR3 protein: CASSYGQRQRNTEAFF
CDR3 DNA: TGTGCCAGCAGTTACGGTCAAAGGCAGAGGAACACTGAAGCTTTCTTT

V gene: TRBV12-3/TRBV12-4
D gene: -
CDR3 length: 11
J gene: TRBJ2-7
clone size: many
CDR3 protein: CASTSAYEQYF
CDR3 DNA: TGTGCCAGCACCTCGGCCTACGAGCAGTACTTC

V gene: TRBV7-2
D gene: -
CDR3 length: 15
J gene: TRBJ1-2
clone size: many
CDR3 protein: CASSLEDLSVHGYTF
CDR3 DNA: TGTGCCAGCAGCTTAGAAGATTTGTCAGTCCATGGCTACACCTTC

V gene: TRBV7-8
D gene: -
CDR3 length: 14
J gene: TRBJ2-1
clone size: many
CDR3 protein: CASSLAGDFGEQFF
CDR3 DNA: TGTGCCAGCAGCTTAGCGGGGGATTTTGGTGAGCAGTTCTTC

V gene: TRBV20-1
D gene: -
CDR3 length: 15
J gene: TRBJ2-3
clone size: many
CDR3 protein: CSARDDHRGTDTQYF
CDR3 DNA: TGCAGTGCTAGAGATGACCACAGGGGCACAGATACGCAGTATTTT

V gene: TRBV9
D gene: -
CDR3 length: 13
J gene: TRBJ1-2
clone size: few
CDR3 protein: CASSVVGLDGYTF
CDR3 DNA: TGTGCCAGCAGCGTAGTTGGGTTAGATGGCTACACCTTC

V gene: TRBV7-2
D gene: -
CDR3 length: 13
J gene: TRBJ2-5
clone size: -
CDR3 protein: CASSLQIQETQYF
CDR3 DNA: TGTGCCAGCAGCTTACAGATACAAGAGACCCAGTACTTC

V gene: TRBV20-1
D gene: TRBD2
CDR3 length: 13
J gene: TRBJ2-1
clone size: many
CDR3 protein: CSARTSVGDEQFF
CDR3 DNA: TGCAGTGCCAGGACTAGCGTCGGTGATGAGCAGTTCTTC

V gene: TRBV20-1
D gene: -
CDR3 length: 13
J gene: TRBJ1-2
clone size: many
CDR3 protein: CSAVPLRKGGYTF
CDR3 DNA: TGCAGTGCTGTACCCCTGCGGAAGGGGGGCTACACCTTC

V gene: TRBV13
D gene: -
CDR3 length: 12
J gene: TRBJ2-7
clone size: many
CDR3 protein: CASSFPGRFQYF
CDR3 DNA: TGTGCCAGCAGCTTCCCGGGACGCTTCCAGTACTTC

V gene: TRBV7-9
D gene: TRBD1
CDR3 length: 17
J gene: TRBJ1-5
clone size: many
CDR3 protein: CASSPGAGTVGNQPQHF
CDR3 DNA: TGTGCCAGCAGCCCCGGCGCCGGGACAGTGGGCAATCAGCCCCAGCATTTT

V gene: TRBV20-1
D gene: -
CDR3 length: 14
J gene: TRBJ1-1
clone size: many
CDR3 protein: CSARPPKGGTEAFF
CDR3 DNA: TGCAGTGCTAGACCTCCGAAGGGAGGCACTGAAGCTTTCTTT

V gene: TRBV6-1
D gene: -
CDR3 length: 11
J gene: TRBJ2-1
clone size: few
CDR3 protein: CASTGYNEQFF
CDR3 DNA: TGTGCCAGCACAGGGTACAATGAGCAGTTCTTC

V gene: TRBV6-9
D gene: TRBD1
CDR3 length: 15
J gene: TRBJ1-5
clone size: -
CDR3 protein: CASSYPTGGNQPQHF
CDR3 DNA: TGTGCCAGCAGTTACCCGACAGGGGGCAATCAGCCCCAGCATTTT

V gene: TRBV7-9
D gene: -
CDR3 length: 14
J gene: TRBJ2-1
clone size: -
CDR3 protein: CASSPQAIGNEQFF
CDR3 DNA: TGTGCCAGCAGCCCACAGGCTATAGGGAATGAGCAGTTCTTC